The 23 T cell receptor beta chains below come from one sample, sequenced in a study of blood T cell repertoires in COVID-19. Profiled with immunoSEQ multiplex PCR; TCRdb holds only in-frame clones, not every one. Of some 250,000 clones in the sample, more than 75% were seen once. Material: PBMCs or T cells enriched from blood (not recorded which). These receptors originate from a young man who had recovered from COVID-19.

The rearrangement joins TRBV11-3 to TRBJ1-1; a weak D match, TRBD1 (5 bases). The CDR3 is 14 residues long. Deletions cut 1 base from V and 2 bases from J, with 8 bases between. The V gene's germline CDR1 is SGHNT and CDR2 YENEEA. This CDR3 reads CASSLGGRNTEAFF. CDR3 bases: TGTGCCAGCAGCTTAGGGGGCAGAAACACTGAAGCTTTCTTT.

V gene TRBV6-2 or TRBV6-3 combines with J gene TRBJ1-1; D call uncertain. CDR1 MNHEY and CDR2 SVGEGT come from the germline V gene. This CDR3 has 13 amino acids. The V gene lost 2 bases and the J gene lost 1 base, with 5 bases spanning the gap. CDR3 region: CASSYGQNTEAFF. CDR3 in DNA: TGTGCCAGCAGTTACGGGCAGAACACTGAAGCTTTCTTT.

This clone was seen only once. The gene calls are TRBV5-4 and TRBJ2-5; possibly TRBD1 for D (6 bases). V dropped 2 bases and J dropped 5 bases, with 16 bases sitting between them. Looked up from germline, CDR1 is SGHNT and CDR2 is YYREEE (reference sequence). This CDR3 has 15 residues. The CDR3 nucleotides are TGTGCCAGCAGCTTACCAGGGCAGGGGCGGGAGACCCAGTACTTC. Translation gives CASSLPGQGRETQYF.

The chain recombines TRBV5-1 with TRBJ1-1; 8 bases agree with TRBD1. This CDR3 is 13 amino acids long. Germline CDR1 and CDR2: SGHRS and YFSETQ. Trimming cost V 0 bases and J 8 bases; bases outside gene matches: 3. The CDR3 sequence is CASSLGGDREAFF. The CDR3 DNA reads TGCGCCAGCAGCTTGGGTGGGGACAGGGAAGCTTTCTTT.

The V gene is TRBV3-1 (or the pseudogene TRBV3-2), the J gene TRBJ1-2; 9 bases align to TRBD1. Germline loops: CDR1 LGHDT, CDR2 YNNKEL (reference sequence). This CDR3 has 18 amino acids. J gave up 3 bases and V 0 bases, and 11 bases lay outside the gene matches. The CDR3 protein is CASSQDPPNRGLYYGYTF. CDR3 DNA sequence: TGTGCCAGCAGCCAAGACCCCCCGAACAGGGGGCTCTACTATGGCTACACCTTC.

V usage is TRBV15 and J usage is TRBJ2-1; D uncertain. V shed 5 bases and J shed 2 bases, with 16 bases lying between them. The CDR3 length is 16 residues. The germline CDR1 and CDR2 sequences are LNHNV and YYDKDF (reference sequence). This CDR3 reads CATSLHMAQTYNEQFF. CDR3 bases: TGTGCCACCAGCTTGCATATGGCTCAAACCTACAATGAGCAGTTCTTC.

The rearrangement uses TRBV15 and TRBJ1-4; possible D gene TRBD1, 5 bases. The CDR3 contains 16 residues. The germline V gene encodes CDR1 LNHNV and CDR2 YYDKDF (reference sequence). Trimming cost V 0 bases and J 5 bases, with 13 bases left between them. The DNA of the CDR3 is TGTGCCACCAGCAGAGATACAGGCGCTGGGAATGAAAAACTGTTTTTT. Translated, it gives CATSRDTGAGNEKLFF.

With regard to this clone: One end of the junction is discordant with germline, which a read error may explain. J is TRBJ1-4 and V is TRBV7-7, with D possibly matching TRBD1 (5 bases). Germline V lookup: CDR1 SSHAT, CDR2 FNYEAQ (reference sequence). The CDR3 length is 15 residues. In nucleotides, the CDR3 is TGTGCTAGCAGCCCAGGGTCGCGGGGTAATGAAAAACTGTTTTTT. As protein: CASSPGSRGNEKLFF.

The chain carries TRBV11-2 and TRBJ2-1; the match to TRBD2 covers 10 bases. V shed 4 bases, J shed 10 bases, and the junction held 7 bases outside the gene matches. Germline-derived CDR1 and CDR2 are SGHAT and FQNNGV. This CDR3 has 14 amino acids. The CDR3 region has the DNA TGTGCCAGCAGCTCGCTAGCGGGAGTCTTCGAGCAGTTCTTC. This sequence encodes CASSSLAGVFEQFF.

CDR3 coding DNA: TGTGCCAGTAGTGCGGGGGCTGGGCAGCCCCAGCATTTT. Protein: CASSAGAGQPQHF. The chain recombines TRBV19 with TRBJ1-5; possibly TRBD1 for D (6 bases). The CDR3 length is 13 residues. Trimming shortened V by 5 bases and J by 7 bases, and 12 bases separated the two germline ends. In germline, CDR1 is LNHDA, CDR2 SQIVND (reference sequence).

This sequence joins TRBV30 and TRBJ2-3; perhaps TRBD2 as D (6 bases). The CDR3 has 13 residues. The V end lost 1 base, the J end lost 10 bases, and 15 bases lay between the germline ends. Germline V lookup: CDR1 GTSNPN, CDR2 SVGIG (reference sequence). DNA for the CDR3: TGTGCCTGGAGTGGTACTAGCCAAGCCCCGCAGTATTTT. Residues: CAWSGTSQAPQYF.

The V and J genes are TRBV4-1 and TRBJ1-1, with a weak D call TRBD1 (5 bases). Per germline, CDR1 MGHRA and CDR2 YSYEKL. V lost 1 base and J 6 bases, leaving 15 bases between the germline ends. The CDR3 has 15 amino acids. The CDR3 sequence: CASSQVQGEVAEAFF. The DNA of the CDR3 is TGCGCCAGCAGCCAAGTCCAGGGTGAGGTCGCTGAAGCTTTCTTT.

The rearrangement uses TRBV13 and TRBJ2-1, with 11 bases lining up with TRBD2. The CDR3 is 16 residues long. V trimming: 4 bases; J trimming: 2 bases; junction bases outside the gene matches: 4. The germline gives CDR1 PRHDT, CDR2 FYEKMQ (reference sequence). For the CDR3, the DNA is TGTGCCAGCAGCTCCACTAGCGGGAGAGCCTACAATGAGCAGTTCTTC. This codes for CASSSTSGRAYNEQFF.

V gene TRBV5-1 combines with J gene TRBJ1-1, with unresolved D. This CDR3 spans 14 amino acids. Per the germline V gene, CDR1 is SGHRS and CDR2 is YFSETQ. V was clipped by 3 bases and J by 1 base, with 10 bases between them. The CDR3 nucleotides are TGCGCCAGCAGCTCACACGAATCGAACACTGAAGCTTTCTTT. It is translated as CASSSHESNTEAFF.

This clone was recorded only once. The rearrangement uses TRBV3-1 (or the pseudogene TRBV3-2) and TRBJ2-7; 13 bases agree with TRBD2. The junction had 4 bases not matched to a gene; V was cut back by 1 base and J by 4 bases. There are 16 residues in the CDR3. Per germline, CDR1 LGHDT and CDR2 YNNKEL (reference sequence). CDR3 loop: CASSQATSGGGYEQYF. The CDR3 nucleotides are TGTGCCAGCAGCCAAGCCACTAGCGGGGGGGGTTACGAGCAGTACTTC.

The J gene is TRBJ2-7, the V gene TRBV29-1; TRBD1 might be the D (6 bases). Trimming removed 5 bases from V and 3 bases from J, with 8 bases in between. This CDR3 contains 11 residues. From germline, CDR1 is SQVTM and CDR2 ANQGSEA. CDR3 region: CSVMTGYEQYF. CDR3 in DNA: TGCAGCGTTATGACAGGCTACGAGCAGTACTTC.

This chain links TRBV2 with TRBJ1-5; D remains ambiguous. The CDR3 length is 15 residues. Germline loops: CDR1 SNHLY, CDR2 FYNNEI. Trimming removed 6 bases at V and 0 bases at J, with 12 bases between. CDR3 bases: TGTGCCAGCAGGAAGGAGGGCTATAGCAATCAGCCCCAGCATTTT. Encoded protein: CASRKEGYSNQPQHF.

V is TRBV5-1 and J is TRBJ1-2; 8 bases line up with TRBD1. CDR1 SGHRS and CDR2 YFSETQ come from the germline V gene. This CDR3 contains 16 residues. V shed 4 bases and J 0 bases; nucleotides not matched to a gene: 8. The CDR3 DNA reads as TGCGCCAGCAGCACAGGGACAGGAAATACTAACTATGGCTACACCTTC. Encoded protein: CASSTGTGNTNYGYTF.

The V and J genes are TRBV27 and TRBJ2-3, with D perhaps TRBD1 (5 bases). The CDR3 is made up of 15 amino acids. Germline assignment: CDR1 MNHEY and CDR2 SMNVEV (reference sequence). Trimming took 3 bases from V and 2 from J, leaving 12 bases between them. The CDR3 here is CASSFTDRYTDTQYF. The CDR3 DNA reads TGTGCCAGCAGTTTTACAGACAGATACACAGATACGCAGTATTTT.

The chain couples TRBV5-1 to TRBJ2-3; perhaps TRBD1 as D (5 bases). Germline V gene lookup returns CDR1 SGHRS and CDR2 YFSETQ. Trimming removed 0 bases from V and 4 bases from J, with 9 bases in between. The CDR3 contains 14 residues. The CDR3 region is CASSLAPGSDTQYF. As DNA, the CDR3 is TGCGCCAGCAGCTTGGCCCCAGGGTCAGATACGCAGTATTTT. The whole variable domain, filled in from reference TRBV5-1 and TRBJ2-3, reads KAGVTQTPRYLIKTRGQQVTLSCSPISGHRSVSWYQQTPGQGLQFLFEYFSETQRNKGNFPGRFSGRQFSNSRSEMNVSTLELGDSALYLCASSLAPGSDTQYFGPGTRLTVL.

This sequence joins TRBV7-2 and TRBJ1-3, with TRBD1 identical over 8 bases. Per the germline V gene, CDR1 is SGHTA and CDR2 is FQGNSA. The length of the CDR3 is 16 residues. J gave up 2 bases and V 5 bases, and 8 bases lay outside the gene matches. CDR3 nucleotide sequence: TGTGCCAGCAGCCCCAGGACAGGGATGACTGGAAACACCATATATTTT. It encodes CASSPRTGMTGNTIYF.

This chain links TRBV6-5 with TRBJ1-5; D is ambiguous. CDR1 MNHEY and CDR2 SVGAGI come from the germline V gene. With 7 bases removed from V and 7 bases from J, the gap between germline ends came to 14 bases. The CDR3 totals 13 residues. The CDR3 DNA reads as TGTGCCAGCAAGGAGATCACAACCCAGCCCCAGCATTTT. It yields the protein CASKEITTQPQHF.

This clone was detected only a few times. This chain connects TRBV18 to TRBJ2-7, with D uncertain. Trimming left V 0 bases short and J 3 bases short, with 9 bases between. The CDR3 covers 14 residues. Germline assignment: CDR1 KGHSH and CDR2 LQKENI. CDR3 region: CASSPPGGFYEQYF. CDR3 DNA sequence: TGTGCCAGCTCACCACCCGGCGGTTTCTACGAGCAGTACTTC.